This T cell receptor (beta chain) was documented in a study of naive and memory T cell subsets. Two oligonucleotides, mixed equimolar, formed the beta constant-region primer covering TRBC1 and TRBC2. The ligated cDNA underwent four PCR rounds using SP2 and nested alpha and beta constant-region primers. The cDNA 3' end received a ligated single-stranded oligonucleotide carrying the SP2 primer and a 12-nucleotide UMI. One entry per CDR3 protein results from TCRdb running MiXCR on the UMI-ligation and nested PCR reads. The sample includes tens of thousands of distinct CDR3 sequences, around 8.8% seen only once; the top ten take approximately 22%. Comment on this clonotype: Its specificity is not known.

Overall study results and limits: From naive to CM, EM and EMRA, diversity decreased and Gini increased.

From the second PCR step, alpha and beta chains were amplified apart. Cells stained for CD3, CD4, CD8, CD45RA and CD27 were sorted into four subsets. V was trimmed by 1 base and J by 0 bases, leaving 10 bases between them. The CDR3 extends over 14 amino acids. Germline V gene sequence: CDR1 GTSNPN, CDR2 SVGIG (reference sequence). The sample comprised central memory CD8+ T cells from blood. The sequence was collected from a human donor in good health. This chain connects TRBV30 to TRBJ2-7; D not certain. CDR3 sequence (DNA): TGTGCCTGGAGTGGGCCGAAGAGCTCCTACGAGCAGTACTTC. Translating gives CAWSGPKSSYEQYF. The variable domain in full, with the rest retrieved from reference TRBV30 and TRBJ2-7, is SQTIHQWPATLVQPVGSPLSLECTVEGTSNPNLYWYRQAAGRGLQLLFYSVGIGQISSEVPQNLSASRPQDRQFILSSKKLLLSDSGFYLCAWSGPKSSYEQYFGPGTRLTVT.